The T cell receptor (beta chain) described here comes from a study of T-cell reconstitution after alpha-beta-depleted transplantation in children. Researchers prepared the TCRbeta library using unique molecular identifiers, the study reports. From the PCR reads, TCRdb called clonotypes with MiXCR, one entry per CDR3 protein. The sample lists about 290,000 distinct CDR3 sequences; 10% were seen once. This clonotype was observed a few times. V dropped 3 bases and J dropped 5; count of bases not matched to a gene: 1. This CDR3 comprises 13 residues. The TCR was taken from a boy in the first two years of life with acute myeloid leukemia, due to receive a stem cell transplant. The V and J genes are TRBV12-3 or TRBV12-4 and TRBJ2-7; 10 bases align to TRBD1. The sequencing here drew on PBMCs, taken before TCRalphabeta/CD19-depleted stem cell transplant. CDR3 DNA: TGTGCCAGCAGTTTCGGACAGGGGGACGAGCAGTACTTC. Protein product: CASSFGQGDEQYF.